This TCR beta chain came from a study of shared clonotypes between healthy human individuals. At the level of the study: A donor's plate count was three for CD4 naive and three for CD4 memory; CD8 naive had two and CD8 memory one. General study points: An anticipated effect of sequencing depth on clonotype sharing among donors was recognized.

An approximately 220 ng quantity of DNA, approximately 29,000 T cell genomes, went into the sorted-subset replicate PCRs. The repertoire was sequenced with immunoSEQ multiplex PCR; TCRdb's copy has only in-frame clones and lacks some. The profile covers around 2.1 million clones, with about 93% appearing a single time and around 1.7% taken by the ten largest. Naive CD8 isolation took CD45RO-negative cells positively selected for CCR7 and excluded terminally differentiated effector memory CD45RA+ cells. The CDR3 is 16 residues long. V lost 2 bases and J lost 4; bases outside the gene matches: 7. Germline CDR1 reads KGHSH; CDR2 reads LQKENI. Concerning this clone itself: Its antigen is as yet unknown.

This chain links TRBV18 with TRBJ2-7; TRBD2 matches at 11 bases. The material sequenced was naive CD8+ T cells from PBMCs. This clonotype originated in a man between 18 and 29 years old in good health. Some clones in this sample may be carry-over from other donors' samples. The CDR3 protein is CASSPVSGLADYEQYF. The CDR3 region has the DNA TGTGCCAGCTCACCAGTATCGGGACTAGCGGATTACGAGCAGTACTTC. The full variable domain, its missing parts supplied by reference TRBV18 and TRBJ2-7, is NAGVMQNPRHLVRRRGQEARLRCSPMKGHSHVYWYRQLPEEGLKFMVYLQKENIIDESGMPKERFSAEFPKEGPSILRIQQVVRGDSAAYFCASSPVSGLADYEQYFGPGTRLTVT.